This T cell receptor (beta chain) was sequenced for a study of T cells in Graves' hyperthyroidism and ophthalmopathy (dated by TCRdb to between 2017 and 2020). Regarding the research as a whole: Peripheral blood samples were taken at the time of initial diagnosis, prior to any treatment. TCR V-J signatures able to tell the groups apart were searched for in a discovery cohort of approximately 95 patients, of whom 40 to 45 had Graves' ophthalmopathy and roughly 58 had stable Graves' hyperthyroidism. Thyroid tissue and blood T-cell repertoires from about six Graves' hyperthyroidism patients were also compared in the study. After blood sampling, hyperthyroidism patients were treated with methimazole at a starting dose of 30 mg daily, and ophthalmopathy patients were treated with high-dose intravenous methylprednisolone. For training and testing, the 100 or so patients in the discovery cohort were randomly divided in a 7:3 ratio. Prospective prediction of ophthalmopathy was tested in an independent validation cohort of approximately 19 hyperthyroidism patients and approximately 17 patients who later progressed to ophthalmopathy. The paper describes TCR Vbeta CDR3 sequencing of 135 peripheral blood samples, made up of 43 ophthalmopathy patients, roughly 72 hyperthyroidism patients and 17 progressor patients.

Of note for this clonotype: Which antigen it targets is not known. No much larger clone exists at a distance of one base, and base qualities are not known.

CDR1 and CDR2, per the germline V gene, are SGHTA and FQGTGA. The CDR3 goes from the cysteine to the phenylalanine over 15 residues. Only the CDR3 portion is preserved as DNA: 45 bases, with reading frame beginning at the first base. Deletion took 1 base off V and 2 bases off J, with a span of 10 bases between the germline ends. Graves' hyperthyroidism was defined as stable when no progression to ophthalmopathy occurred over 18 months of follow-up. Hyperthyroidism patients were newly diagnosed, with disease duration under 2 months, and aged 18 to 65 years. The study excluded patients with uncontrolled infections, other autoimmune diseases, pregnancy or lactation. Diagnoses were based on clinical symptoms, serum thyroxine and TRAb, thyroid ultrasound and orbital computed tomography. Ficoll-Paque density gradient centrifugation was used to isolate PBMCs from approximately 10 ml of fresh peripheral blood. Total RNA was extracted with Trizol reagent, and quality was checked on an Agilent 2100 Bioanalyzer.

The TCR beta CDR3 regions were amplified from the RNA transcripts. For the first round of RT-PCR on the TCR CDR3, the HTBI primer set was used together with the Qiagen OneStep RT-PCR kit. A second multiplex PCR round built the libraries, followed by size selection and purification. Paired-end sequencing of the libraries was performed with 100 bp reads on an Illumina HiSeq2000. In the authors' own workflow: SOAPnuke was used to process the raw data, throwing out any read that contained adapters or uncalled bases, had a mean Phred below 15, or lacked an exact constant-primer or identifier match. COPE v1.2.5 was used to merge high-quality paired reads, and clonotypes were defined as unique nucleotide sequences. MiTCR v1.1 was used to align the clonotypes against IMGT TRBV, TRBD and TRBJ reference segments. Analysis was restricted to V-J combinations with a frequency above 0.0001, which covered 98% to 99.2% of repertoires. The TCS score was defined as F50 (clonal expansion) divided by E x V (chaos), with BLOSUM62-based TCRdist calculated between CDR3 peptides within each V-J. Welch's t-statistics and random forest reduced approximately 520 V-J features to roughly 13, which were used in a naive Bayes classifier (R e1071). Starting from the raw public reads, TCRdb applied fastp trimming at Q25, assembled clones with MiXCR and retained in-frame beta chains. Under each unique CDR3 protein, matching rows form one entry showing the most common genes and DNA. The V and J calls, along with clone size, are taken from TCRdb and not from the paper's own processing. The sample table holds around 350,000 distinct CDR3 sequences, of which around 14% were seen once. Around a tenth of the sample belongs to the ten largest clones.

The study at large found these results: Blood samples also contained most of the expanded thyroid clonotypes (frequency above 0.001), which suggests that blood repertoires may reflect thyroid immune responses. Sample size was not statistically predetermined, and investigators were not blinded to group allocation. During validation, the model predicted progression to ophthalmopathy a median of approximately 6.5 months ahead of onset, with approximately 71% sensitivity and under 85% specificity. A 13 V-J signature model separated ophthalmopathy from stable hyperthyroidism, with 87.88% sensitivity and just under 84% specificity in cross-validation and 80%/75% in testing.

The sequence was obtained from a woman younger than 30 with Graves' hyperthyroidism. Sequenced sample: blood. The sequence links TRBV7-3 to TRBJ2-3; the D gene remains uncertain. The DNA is TGTGCCAGCAGCTTAAACCCAACTATCACAGATACGCAGTATTTT. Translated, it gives CASSLNPTITDTQYF.